This record concerns one T cell receptor beta chain sequence. Its target is not known. These data belong to a study of shared clonotypes between healthy human individuals. Study-level results: Among the subsets, naive ones generally showed larger estimated richness than memory ones.

TCRdb's table, derived via immunoSEQ multiplex PCR, lists solely in-frame clones and lacks some. The sample consists of fewer than 3 million clones, under 95% of them appearing once. CDR1 and CDR2 (germline): MNHEY, SVGAGI. V gave up 0 bases and J gave up 2 bases, with 11 bases separating them. The CDR3 is 15 amino acids. The sample was naive CD4+ T cells from PBMCs. Described subset: CD45RA+ positively selected. This chain connects TRBV6-5 to TRBJ2-7; possibly TRBD2 for D (5 bases). The receptor was derived from a man aged 18 to 30 in good health. Some clones in this sample may be carry-over from other donors' samples. The CDR3 nucleotides read TGTGCCAGCAGTTACTCTCGGGGAGTGACCTACGAGCAGTACTTC. Protein: CASSYSRGVTYEQYF.